These 11 T cell receptor beta chains came from one sample sequenced in a study of cytotoxic CD8 clonotypes in ibrutinib-treated CLL. TCRdb's table, derived via immunoSEQ multiplex PCR, lists solely in-frame clones and lacks some. The data contain approximately 120,000 clones, around 84% of them singletons. The specimen was PBMCs, collected after 24 months of ibrutinib treatment. The receptors were sampled from a human donor with chronic lymphocytic leukemia.

In this sample, this clone turned up a few times. The rearrangement joins TRBV30 to TRBJ2-7; no clear D gene. Germline values: CDR1 GTSNPN, CDR2 SVGIG (reference sequence). V lost 0 bases and J lost 6, with 12 bases in between. This CDR3 has 13 amino acids. This CDR3 reads CAWSVGSAVEQYF. CDR3 DNA sequence: TGTGCCTGGAGTGTGGGCAGTGCAGTCGAGCAGTACTTC.

DNA of the CDR3: TGTGCCAGCTCACCACTACCTCCGGGACAGGGGAACTATGGCTACACCTTC. Its translation: CASSPLPPGQGNYGYTF. This chain uses TRBV18 with TRBJ1-2; 10 bases are a match to TRBD1. The CDR3 runs 17 residues. Germline assignment: CDR1 KGHSH and CDR2 LQKENI. The V segment lost 1 base and the J segment 2 bases; nucleotides outside the gene matches: 7.

This clone has only one observation. The V gene is TRBV30, the J gene TRBJ1-1, with a weak D call TRBD1 (5 bases). The CDR3 runs 19 residues. CDR1 GTSNPN and CDR2 SVGIG come from the germline V gene (reference sequence). The CDR3 sequence is CAGEMIGGAQTWWNTEAFF. CDR3 DNA sequence: TGTGCGGGCGAGATGATAGGAGGGGCCCAAACTTGGTGGAACACTGAAGCTTTCTTT.

The rearrangement links TRBV29-1 to TRBJ1-3; the D is unclear. The ends were cut back, 0 bases at V and 3 bases at J, with 15 bases in the middle. The CDR3 length is 16 residues. Germline CDR1 reads SQVTM; CDR2 reads ANQGSEA. Written as DNA, the CDR3 is TGCAGCGTTGAAGAGGCCAGGTTAGGAAATGGAAACACCATATATTTT. Amino acid sequence: CSVEEARLGNGNTIYF.

V is TRBV5-1 and J is TRBJ1-6, with D possibly TRBD1 on 5 matching bases. Germline lookup yields CDR1 SGHRS and CDR2 YFSETQ. Trimming took 1 base from V and 7 from J, leaving 21 bases between them. This CDR3 region has 18 residues. The CDR3 nucleotides are TGCGCCAGCAGCTTGACCACCCGAGGGCCCGAGGGGAATTCACCCCTCCACTTT. Translating gives CASSLTTRGPEGNSPLHF.

The gene calls are TRBV5-1 and TRBJ2-2; 11 bases fit TRBD2. This CDR3 spans 16 amino acids. Germline CDR1 reads SGHRS; CDR2 reads YFSETQ. V lost 5 bases, J lost 0 bases, and 3 bases stayed unmatched. CDR3 nucleotide sequence: TGCGCCAGCAGGACTAGCGGGGAGACGAACACCGGGGAGCTGTTTTTT. The encoded protein is CASRTSGETNTGELFF.

This sequence joins TRBV18 and TRBJ2-5; TRBD1 matches 8 bases. The V and J ends lost 2 bases and 2 bases, in that order; junction bases with no gene match: 4. CDR1 is KGHSH and CDR2 is LQKENI in the germline V gene. The CDR3 consists of 15 residues. CDR3 DNA: TGTGCCAGCTCACCAGGAGGGACAGGTCAAGAGACCCAGTACTTC. This sequence encodes CASSPGGTGQETQYF.

The V call is TRBV11-2, the J call TRBJ1-1; D not certain. Trimming took off 1 base at V and 8 bases at J, with 14 bases between the two ends. CDR1 and CDR2 (germline): SGHAT, FQNNGV. The CDR3 sequence is 14 residues long. The chain's CDR3 is CASSLVQGVGEAFF. The CDR3 bases are TGTGCCAGCAGCTTAGTCCAAGGAGTTGGGGAAGCTTTCTTT.

The chain couples TRBV20-1 to TRBJ2-5; D unresolved. The V and J ends lost 5 bases and 1 base respectively, with 5 bases between them. CDR1 and CDR2 (germline): DFQATT, SNEGSKA (reference sequence). The CDR3 contains 11 residues. The chain's CDR3 is CSAVAQETQYF. In DNA form, the CDR3 reads TGCAGTGCTGTAGCCCAAGAGACCCAGTACTTC.

The chain uses TRBV5-4 and TRBJ1-1; D remains ambiguous. Germline CDR1 and CDR2: SGHNT and YYREEE (reference sequence). CDR3 size: 14 residues. Trimming took off 1 base at V and 1 base at J, with 8 bases between the two ends. CDR3 bases: TGTGCCAGCAGCTTGCTGGGGAAGAACACTGAAGCTTTCTTT. It encodes CASSLLGKNTEAFF.

The genes are TRBV18 and TRBJ2-5; D unclear. Per the germline V gene, CDR1 is KGHSH and CDR2 is LQKENI. The CDR3 consists of 11 residues. Deletions cut 5 bases from V and 1 base from J, with 2 bases between. The CDR3 region is CASSAQETQYF. CDR3 bases: TGTGCCAGCTCAGCCCAAGAGACCCAGTACTTC.